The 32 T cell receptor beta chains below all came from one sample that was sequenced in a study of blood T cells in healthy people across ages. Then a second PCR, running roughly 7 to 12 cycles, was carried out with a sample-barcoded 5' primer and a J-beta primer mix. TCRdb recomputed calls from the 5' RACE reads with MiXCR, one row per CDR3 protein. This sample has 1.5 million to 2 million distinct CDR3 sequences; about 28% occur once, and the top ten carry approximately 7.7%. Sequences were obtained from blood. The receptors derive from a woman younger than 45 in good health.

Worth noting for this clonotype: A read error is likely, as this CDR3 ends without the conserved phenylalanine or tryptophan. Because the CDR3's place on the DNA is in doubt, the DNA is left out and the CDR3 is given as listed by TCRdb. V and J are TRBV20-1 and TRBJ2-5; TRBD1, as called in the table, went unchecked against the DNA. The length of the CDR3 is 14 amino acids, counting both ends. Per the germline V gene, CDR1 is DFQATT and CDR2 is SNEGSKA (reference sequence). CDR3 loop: CSAPTPGSGYTFGS.

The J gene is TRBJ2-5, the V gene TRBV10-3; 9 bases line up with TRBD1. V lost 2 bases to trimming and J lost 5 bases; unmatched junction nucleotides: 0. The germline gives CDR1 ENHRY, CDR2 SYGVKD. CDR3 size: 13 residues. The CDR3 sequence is CAISEDRGETQYF. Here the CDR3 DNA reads TGTGCCATCAGTGAGGACAGGGGGGAGACCCAGTACTTC.

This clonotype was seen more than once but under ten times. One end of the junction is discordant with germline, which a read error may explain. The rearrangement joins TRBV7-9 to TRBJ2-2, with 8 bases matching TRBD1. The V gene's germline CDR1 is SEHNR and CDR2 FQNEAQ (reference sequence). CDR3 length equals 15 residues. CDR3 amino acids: CASSSTGQGTVELFF. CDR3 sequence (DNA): TGTGCCAGCAGCTCTACCGGACAGGGCACCGTGGAGCTGTTTTTT.

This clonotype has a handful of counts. The CDR3 reads CASSLSGGGMDTQYF. DNA of the CDR3: TGTGCCAGCAGCTTAAGTGGTGGGGGCATGGATACGCAGTATTTT. The chain recombines TRBV7-9 with TRBJ2-3; tentatively, D is TRBD1 (6 bases). The V end was cut by 2 bases, the J end by 6 bases, with 15 bases between. CDR1 is SEHNR, CDR2 FQNEAQ, per germline (reference sequence). The CDR3 length is 15 residues.

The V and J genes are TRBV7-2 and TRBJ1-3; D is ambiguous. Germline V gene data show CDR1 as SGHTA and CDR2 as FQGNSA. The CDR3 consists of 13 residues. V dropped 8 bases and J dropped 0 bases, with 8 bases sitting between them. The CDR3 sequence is CASGSNSGNTIYF. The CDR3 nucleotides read TGTGCCAGCGGCTCCAACTCTGGAAACACCATATATTTT.

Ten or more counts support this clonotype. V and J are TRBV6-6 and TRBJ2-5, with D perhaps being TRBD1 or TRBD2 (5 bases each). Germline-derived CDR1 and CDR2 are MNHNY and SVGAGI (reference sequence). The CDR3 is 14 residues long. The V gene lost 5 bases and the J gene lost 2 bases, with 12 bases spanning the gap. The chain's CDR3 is CASSQPGPQETQYF. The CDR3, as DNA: TGTGCCAGCAGTCAACCGGGACCTCAAGAGACCCAGTACTTC.

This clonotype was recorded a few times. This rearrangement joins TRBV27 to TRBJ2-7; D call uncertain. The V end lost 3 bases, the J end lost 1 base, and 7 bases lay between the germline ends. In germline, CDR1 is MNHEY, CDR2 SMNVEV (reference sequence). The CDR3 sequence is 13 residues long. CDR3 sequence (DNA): TGTGCCAGCAGTTTTCAGAAATCCTACGAGCAGTACTTC. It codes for CASSFQKSYEQYF.

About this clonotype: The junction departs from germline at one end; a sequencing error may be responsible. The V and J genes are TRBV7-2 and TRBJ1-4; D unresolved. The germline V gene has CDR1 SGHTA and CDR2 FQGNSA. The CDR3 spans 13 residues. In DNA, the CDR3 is TGTGCCAGCTGCTTAGTAACCGGTGAAAAACTGTTTTTT. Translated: CASCLVTGEKLFF. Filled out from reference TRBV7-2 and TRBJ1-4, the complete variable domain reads GAGVSQSPSNKVTEKGKDVELRCDPISGHTALYWYRQSLGQGLEFLIYFQGNSAPDKSGLPSDRFSAERTGGSVSTLTIQRTQQEDSAVYLCASCLVTGEKLFFGSGTQLSVL.

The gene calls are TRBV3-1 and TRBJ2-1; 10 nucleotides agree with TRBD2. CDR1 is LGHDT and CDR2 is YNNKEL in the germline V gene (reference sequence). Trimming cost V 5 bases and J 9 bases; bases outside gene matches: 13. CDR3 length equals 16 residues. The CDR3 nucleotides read TGTGCCAGCAGCTACTTAGCGGGAGGACCCCAAGGTGAGCAGTTCTTC. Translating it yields CASSYLAGGPQGEQFF.

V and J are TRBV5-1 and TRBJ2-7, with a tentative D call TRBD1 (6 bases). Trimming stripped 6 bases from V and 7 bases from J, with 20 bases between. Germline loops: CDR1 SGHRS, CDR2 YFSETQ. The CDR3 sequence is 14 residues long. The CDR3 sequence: CASTVQGPYNEQYF. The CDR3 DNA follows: TGCGCCAGCACGGTACAGGGTCCCTACAATGAGCAGTACTTC. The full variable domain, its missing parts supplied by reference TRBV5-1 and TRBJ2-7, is KAGVTQTPRYLIKTRGQQVTLSCSPISGHRSVSWYQQTPGQGLQFLFEYFSETQRNKGNFPGRFSGRQFSNSRSEMNVSTLELGDSALYLCASTVQGPYNEQYFGPGTRLTVT.

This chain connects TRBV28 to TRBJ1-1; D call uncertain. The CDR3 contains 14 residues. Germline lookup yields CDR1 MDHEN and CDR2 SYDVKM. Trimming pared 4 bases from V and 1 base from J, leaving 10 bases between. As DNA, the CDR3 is TGTGCCAGCAGTTCAGTTTTTTCGAACACTGAAGCTTTCTTT. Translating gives CASSSVFSNTEAFF.

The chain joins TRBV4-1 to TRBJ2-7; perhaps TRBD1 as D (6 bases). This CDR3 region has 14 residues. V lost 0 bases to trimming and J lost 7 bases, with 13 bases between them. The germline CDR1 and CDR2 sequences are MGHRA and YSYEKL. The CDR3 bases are TGCGCCAGCAGCCAAGACGTTGGGGGCCGGGAGCAGTACTTC. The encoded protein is CASSQDVGGREQYF.

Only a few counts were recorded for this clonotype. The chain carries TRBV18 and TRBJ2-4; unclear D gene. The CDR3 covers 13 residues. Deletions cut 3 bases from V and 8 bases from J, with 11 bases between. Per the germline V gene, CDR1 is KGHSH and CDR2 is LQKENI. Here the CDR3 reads CASSPGPGDIQYF. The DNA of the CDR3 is TGTGCCAGCTCACCTGGGCCTGGGGACATTCAGTACTTC.

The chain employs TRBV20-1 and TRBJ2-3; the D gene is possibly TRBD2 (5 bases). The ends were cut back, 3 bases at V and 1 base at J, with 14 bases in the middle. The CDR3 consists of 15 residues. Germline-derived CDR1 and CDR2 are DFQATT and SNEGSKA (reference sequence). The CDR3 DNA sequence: TGCAGTGCTAGGTCCTGGACTGAGCGCACAGATACGCAGTATTTT. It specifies CSARSWTERTDTQYF.

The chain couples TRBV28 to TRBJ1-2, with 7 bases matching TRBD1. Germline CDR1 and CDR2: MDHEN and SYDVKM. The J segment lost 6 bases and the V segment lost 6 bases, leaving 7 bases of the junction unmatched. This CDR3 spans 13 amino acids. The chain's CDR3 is CASRVGTADGYTF. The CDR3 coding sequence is TGTGCCAGCAGAGTGGGGACAGCCGATGGCTACACCTTC.

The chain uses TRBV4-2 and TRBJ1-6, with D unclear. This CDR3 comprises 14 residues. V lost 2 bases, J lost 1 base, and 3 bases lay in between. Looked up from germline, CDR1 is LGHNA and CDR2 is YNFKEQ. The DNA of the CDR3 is TGTGCCAGCAGCCAACAGTCCTATAATTCACCCCTCCACTTT. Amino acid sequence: CASSQQSYNSPLHF.

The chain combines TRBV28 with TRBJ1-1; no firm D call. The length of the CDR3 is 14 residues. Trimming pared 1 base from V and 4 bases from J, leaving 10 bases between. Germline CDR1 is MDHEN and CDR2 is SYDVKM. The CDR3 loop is CASSLLRKGTEAFF. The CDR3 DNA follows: TGTGCCAGCAGTTTATTAAGAAAAGGCACTGAAGCTTTCTTT.

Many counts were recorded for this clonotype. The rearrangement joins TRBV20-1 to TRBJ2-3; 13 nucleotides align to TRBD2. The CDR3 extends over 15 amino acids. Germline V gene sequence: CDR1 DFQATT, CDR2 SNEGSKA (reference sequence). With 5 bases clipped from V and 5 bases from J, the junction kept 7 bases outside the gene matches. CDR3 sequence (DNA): TGCAGTGCTCCGAGGACTAGCGGGGGCTTAGATACGCAGTATTTT. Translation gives CSAPRTSGGLDTQYF.

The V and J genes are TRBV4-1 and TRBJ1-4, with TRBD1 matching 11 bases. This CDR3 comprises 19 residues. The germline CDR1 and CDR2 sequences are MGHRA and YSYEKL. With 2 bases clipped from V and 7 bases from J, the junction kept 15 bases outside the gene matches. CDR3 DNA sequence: TGCGCCAGCAGCCAATCCCGAGGACAGGGGGCGAAGGCTGGTGAAAAACTGTTTTTT. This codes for CASSQSRGQGAKAGEKLFF.

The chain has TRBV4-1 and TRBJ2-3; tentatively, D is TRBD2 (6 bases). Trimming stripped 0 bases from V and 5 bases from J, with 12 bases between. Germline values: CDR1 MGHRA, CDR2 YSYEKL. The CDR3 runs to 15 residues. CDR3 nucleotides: TGCGCCAGCAGCCAAGAAGGACTGGGGGGAGATACGCAGTATTTT. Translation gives CASSQEGLGGDTQYF.

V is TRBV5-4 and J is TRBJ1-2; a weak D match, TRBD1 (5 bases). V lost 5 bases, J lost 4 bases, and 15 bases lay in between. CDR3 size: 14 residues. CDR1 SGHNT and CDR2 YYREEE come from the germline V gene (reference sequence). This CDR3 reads CASRLTGAGYGYTF. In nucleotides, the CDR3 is TGTGCCAGCAGGTTGACCGGGGCCGGCTATGGCTACACCTTC.

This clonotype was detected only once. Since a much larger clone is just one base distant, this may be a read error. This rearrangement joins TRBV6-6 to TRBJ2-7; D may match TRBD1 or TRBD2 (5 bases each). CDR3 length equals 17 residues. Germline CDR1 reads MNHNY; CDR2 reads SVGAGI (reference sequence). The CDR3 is CANSYSRGATTPYEQYF. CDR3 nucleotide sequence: TGTGCCAACAGTTACTCGAGGGGCGCGACTACCCCGTACGAGCAGTACTTC.

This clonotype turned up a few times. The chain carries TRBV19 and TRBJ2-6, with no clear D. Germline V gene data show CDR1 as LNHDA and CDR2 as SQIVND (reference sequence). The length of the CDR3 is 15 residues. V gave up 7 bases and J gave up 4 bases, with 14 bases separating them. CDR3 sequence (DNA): TGTGCCAGTATCGGTAATTCGCTGGGGGCCAACGTCCTGACTTTC. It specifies CASIGNSLGANVLTF.

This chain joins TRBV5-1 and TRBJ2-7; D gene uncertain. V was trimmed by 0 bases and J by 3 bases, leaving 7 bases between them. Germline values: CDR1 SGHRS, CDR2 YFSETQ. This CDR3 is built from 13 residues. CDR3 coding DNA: TGCGCCAGCAGCTTGGACCACAACTACGAGCAGTACTTC. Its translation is CASSLDHNYEQYF.

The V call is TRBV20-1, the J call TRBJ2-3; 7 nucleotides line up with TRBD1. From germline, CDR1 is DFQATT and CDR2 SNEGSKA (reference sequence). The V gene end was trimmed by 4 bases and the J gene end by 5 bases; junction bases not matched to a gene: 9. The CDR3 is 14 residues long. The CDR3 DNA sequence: TGCAGTGCTACGACCGGGACAGAGGGAGATACGCAGTATTTT. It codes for CSATTGTEGDTQYF.

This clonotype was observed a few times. DNA for the CDR3: TGTGCCAGCAGCAAAGATTTGGACAGGGGGCACGAGCAGTACTTC. This translates into CASSKDLDRGHEQYF. The rearrangement joins TRBV21-1 to TRBJ2-7; the D call of TRBD1 is as the table states it, not checked on the DNA. TRBV21-1 is a listed pseudogene. This CDR3 contains 15 residues.

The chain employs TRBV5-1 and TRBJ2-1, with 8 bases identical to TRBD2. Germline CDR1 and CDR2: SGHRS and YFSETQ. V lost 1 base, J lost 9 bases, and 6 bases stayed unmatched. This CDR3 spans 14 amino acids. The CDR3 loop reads CASSLPRTSSEQFF. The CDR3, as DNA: TGCGCCAGCAGCTTGCCCAGGACTAGCAGTGAGCAGTTCTTC.

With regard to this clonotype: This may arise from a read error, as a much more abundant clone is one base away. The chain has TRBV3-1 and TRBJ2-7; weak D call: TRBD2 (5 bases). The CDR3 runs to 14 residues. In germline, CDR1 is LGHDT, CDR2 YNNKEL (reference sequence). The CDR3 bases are TGTACCAGCAGCCAAGGACTTGGGGCCTACGAGCAGTACTTC. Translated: CTSSQGLGAYEQYF.

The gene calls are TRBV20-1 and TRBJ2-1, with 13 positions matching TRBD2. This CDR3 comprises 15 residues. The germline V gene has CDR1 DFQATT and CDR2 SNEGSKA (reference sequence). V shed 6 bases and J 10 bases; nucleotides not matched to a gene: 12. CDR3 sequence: CSAAAGLAGRLEQFF. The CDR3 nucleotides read TGCAGTGCAGCTGCGGGACTAGCGGGGCGTCTGGAGCAGTTCTTC.

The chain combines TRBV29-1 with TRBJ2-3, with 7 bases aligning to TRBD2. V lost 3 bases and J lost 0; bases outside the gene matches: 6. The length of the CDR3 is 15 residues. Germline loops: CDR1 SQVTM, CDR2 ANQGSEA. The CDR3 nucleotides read TGCAGCGTTGAGCCAGCGGGGTTTAGCACAGATACGCAGTATTTT. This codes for CSVEPAGFSTDTQYF.

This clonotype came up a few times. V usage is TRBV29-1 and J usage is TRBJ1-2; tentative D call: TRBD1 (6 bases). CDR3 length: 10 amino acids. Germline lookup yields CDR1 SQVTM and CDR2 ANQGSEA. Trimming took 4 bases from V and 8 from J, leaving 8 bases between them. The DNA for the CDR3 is TGCAGCGTTGCAGACAGGGGCTACACCTTC. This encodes CSVADRGYTF. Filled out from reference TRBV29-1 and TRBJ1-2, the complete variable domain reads SAVISQKPSRDICQRGTSLTIQCQVDSQVTMMFWYRQQPGQSLTLIATANQGSEATYESGFVIDKFPISRPNLTFSTLTVSNMSPEDSSIYLCSVADRGYTFGSGTRLTVV.

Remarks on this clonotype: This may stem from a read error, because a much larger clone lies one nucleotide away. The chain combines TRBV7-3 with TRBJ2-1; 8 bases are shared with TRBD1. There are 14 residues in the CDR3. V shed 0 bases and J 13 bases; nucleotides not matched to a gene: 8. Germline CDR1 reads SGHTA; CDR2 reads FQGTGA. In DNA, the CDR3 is TGTGCCAGCAGCTTAACGGACAGGGAAGAGACCCAGTTCTTC. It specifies CASSLTDREETQFF.